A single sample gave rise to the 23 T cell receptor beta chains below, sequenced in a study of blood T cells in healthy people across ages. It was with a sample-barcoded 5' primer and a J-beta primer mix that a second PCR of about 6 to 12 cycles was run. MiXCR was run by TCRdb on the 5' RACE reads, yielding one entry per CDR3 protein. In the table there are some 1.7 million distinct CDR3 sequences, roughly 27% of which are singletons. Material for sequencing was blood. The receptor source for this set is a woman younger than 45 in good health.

The CDR3: CSVEASGSDEQFF. The CDR3 DNA follows: TGCAGCGTTGAGGCTAGCGGGAGCGATGAGCAGTTCTTC. V and J are TRBV29-1 and TRBJ2-1, with 10 bases lining up with TRBD2. Germline-derived CDR1 and CDR2 are SQVTM and ANQGSEA. This CDR3 is 13 amino acids long. J lost 8 bases, V lost 3 bases, and 4 bases had no gene match.

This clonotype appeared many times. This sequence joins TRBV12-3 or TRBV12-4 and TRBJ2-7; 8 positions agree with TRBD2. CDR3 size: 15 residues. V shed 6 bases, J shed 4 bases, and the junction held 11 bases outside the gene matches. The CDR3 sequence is CASSPGGVRVYEQYF. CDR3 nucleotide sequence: TGTGCCAGCAGCCCGGGGGGGGTAAGGGTGTACGAGCAGTACTTC.

CDR3 DNA sequence: TGTGCCAGCAGTGAAGTGATCTACGAGCAGTACTTC. This encodes CASSEVIYEQYF. The rearrangement links TRBV2 to TRBJ2-5; no clear D gene. Gene TRBJ2-7 matches the end of the DNA better, so the J call may be wrong. The CDR3 runs to 12 residues. The germline V gene encodes CDR1 SNHLY and CDR2 FYNNEI.

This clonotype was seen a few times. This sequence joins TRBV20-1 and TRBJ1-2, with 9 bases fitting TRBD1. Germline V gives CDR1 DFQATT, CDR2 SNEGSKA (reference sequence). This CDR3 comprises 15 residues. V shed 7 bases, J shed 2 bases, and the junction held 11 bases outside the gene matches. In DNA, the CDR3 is TGCAGTGGATCCCAGGGACAGGGTGTAAACTATGGCTACACCTTC. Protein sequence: CSGSQGQGVNYGYTF.

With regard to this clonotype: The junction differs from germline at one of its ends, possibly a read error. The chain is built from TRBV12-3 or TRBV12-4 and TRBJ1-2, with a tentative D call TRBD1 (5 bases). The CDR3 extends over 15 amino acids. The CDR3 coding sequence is TGTGCCAGCAATTTAAGCAACAGGCCTAACTATGGCTACACCTTC. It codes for CASNLSNRPNYGYTF.

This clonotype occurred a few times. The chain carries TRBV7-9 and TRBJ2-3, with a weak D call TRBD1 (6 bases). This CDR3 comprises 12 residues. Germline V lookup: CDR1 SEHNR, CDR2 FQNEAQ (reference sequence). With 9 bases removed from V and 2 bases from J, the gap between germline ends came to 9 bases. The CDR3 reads CARQGYTDTQYF. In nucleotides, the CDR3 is TGTGCCAGACAGGGCTACACAGATACGCAGTATTTT. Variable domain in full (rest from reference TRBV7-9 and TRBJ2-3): DTGVSQNPRHKITKRGQNVTFRCDPISEHNRLYWYRQTLGQGPEFLTYFQNEAQLEKSRLLSDRFSAERPKGSFSTLEIQRTEQGDSAMYLCARQGYTDTQYFGPGTRLTVL.

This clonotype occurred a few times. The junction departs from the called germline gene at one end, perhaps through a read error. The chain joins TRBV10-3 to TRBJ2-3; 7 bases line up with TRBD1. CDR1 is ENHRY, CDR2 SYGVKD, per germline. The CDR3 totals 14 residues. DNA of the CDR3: TGTGCCACCAGTTCCGAACAGGGGACGGATACGCAGTATTTT. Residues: CATSSEQGTDTQYF.

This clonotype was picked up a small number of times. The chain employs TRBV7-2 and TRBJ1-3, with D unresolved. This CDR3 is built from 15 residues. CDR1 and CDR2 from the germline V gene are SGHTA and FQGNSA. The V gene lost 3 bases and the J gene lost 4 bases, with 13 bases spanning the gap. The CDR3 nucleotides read TGTGCCAGCAGCTTTACGGTGCCGAGAGGAAACACCATATATTTT. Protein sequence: CASSFTVPRGNTIYF.

Here the CDR3 reads CASSVRTRSYNEQFF. CDR3 nucleotides: TGTGCCAGCAGTGTGCGGACCCGCTCCTACAATGAGCAGTTCTTC. V is TRBV6-1 and J is TRBJ2-1, with unresolved D. Germline V lookup: CDR1 MNHNS, CDR2 SASEGT. The ends were cut back, 4 bases at V and 0 bases at J, with 10 bases in the middle. This CDR3 region has 15 residues.

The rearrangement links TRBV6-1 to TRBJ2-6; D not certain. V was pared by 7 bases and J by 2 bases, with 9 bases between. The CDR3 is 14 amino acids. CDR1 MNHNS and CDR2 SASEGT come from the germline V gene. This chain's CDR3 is CASTLRAGANVLTF. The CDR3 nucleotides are TGTGCCAGCACCCTGAGAGCTGGGGCCAACGTCCTGACTTTC.

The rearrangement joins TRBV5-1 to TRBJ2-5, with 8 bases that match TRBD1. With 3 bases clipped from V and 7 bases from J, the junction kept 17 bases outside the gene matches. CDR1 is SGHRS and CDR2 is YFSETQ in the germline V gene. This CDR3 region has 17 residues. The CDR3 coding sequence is TGCGCCAGCAGCTCCCCCGAAACAGGGGGTCGCAGAGGGACCCAGTACTTC. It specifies CASSSPETGGRRGTQYF.

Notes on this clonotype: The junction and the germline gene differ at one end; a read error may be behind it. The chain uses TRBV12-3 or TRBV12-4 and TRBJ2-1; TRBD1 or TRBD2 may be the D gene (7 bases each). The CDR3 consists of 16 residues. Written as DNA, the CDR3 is TGTGTCAGCAGTGCACCGACAGGGAGGGTCGCCAATGAGCAGTTCTTC. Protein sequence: CVSSAPTGRVANEQFF.

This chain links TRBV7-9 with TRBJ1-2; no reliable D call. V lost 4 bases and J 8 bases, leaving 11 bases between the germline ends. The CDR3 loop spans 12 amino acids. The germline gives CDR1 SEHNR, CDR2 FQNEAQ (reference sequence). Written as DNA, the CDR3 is TGTGCCAGCAGCTCCGTATTCGGGGGCTACACCTTC. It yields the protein CASSSVFGGYTF.

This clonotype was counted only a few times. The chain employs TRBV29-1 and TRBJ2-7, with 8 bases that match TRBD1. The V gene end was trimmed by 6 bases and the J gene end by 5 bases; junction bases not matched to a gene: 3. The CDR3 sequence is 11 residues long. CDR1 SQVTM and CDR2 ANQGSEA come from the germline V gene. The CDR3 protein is CSVDRGDEQYF. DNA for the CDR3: TGCAGCGTCGACAGGGGCGACGAGCAGTACTTC.

The CDR3 spells CAIRQGARRTEAFF. The CDR3 nucleotides are TGTGCCATCAGGCAGGGGGCGAGAAGGACTGAAGCTTTCTTT. The chain recombines TRBV10-3 with TRBJ1-1; 8 bases agree with TRBD1. The CDR3 totals 14 residues. The V segment lost 6 bases and the J segment 5 bases; nucleotides outside the gene matches: 8. Germline CDR1 and CDR2: ENHRY and SYGVKD.

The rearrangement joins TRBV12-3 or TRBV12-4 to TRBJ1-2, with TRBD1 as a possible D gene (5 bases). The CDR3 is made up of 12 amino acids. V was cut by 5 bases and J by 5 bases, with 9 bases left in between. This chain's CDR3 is CASSTSGYGYTF. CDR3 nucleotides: TGTGCCAGCAGTACATCAGGGTATGGCTACACCTTC.

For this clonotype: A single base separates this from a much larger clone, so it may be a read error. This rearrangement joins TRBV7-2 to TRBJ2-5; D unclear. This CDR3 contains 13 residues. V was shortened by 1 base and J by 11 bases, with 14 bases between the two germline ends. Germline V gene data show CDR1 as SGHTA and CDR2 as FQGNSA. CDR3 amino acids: CASSLGPTEEQYF. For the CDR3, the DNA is TGTGCCAGCAGCTTAGGCCCAACAGAGGAGCAGTACTTC.

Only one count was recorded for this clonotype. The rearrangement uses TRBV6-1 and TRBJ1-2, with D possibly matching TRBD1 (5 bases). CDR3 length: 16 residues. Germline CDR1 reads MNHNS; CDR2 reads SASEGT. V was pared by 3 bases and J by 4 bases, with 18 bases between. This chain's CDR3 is CASSDLRGRTAYGYTF. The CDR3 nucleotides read TGTGCCAGCAGTGACCTTAGGGGCAGGACTGCCTATGGCTACACCTTC.

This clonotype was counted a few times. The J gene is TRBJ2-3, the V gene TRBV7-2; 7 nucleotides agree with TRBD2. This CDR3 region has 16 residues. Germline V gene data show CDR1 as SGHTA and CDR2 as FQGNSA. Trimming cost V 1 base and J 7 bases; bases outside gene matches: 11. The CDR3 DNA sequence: TGTGCCAGCAGCTTAGGCGGTAGCGGGTTAAGTAATACGCAGTATTTT. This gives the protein CASSLGGSGLSNTQYF.

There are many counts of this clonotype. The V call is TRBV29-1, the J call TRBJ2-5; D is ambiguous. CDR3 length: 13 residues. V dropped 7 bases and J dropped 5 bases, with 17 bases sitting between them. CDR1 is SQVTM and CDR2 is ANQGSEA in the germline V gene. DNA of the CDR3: TGCAGCGCCGACGGTGGAATGGGGGAGACCCAGTACTTC. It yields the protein CSADGGMGETQYF. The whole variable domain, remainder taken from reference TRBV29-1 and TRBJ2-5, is SAVISQKPSRDICQRGTSLTIQCQVDSQVTMMFWYRQQPGQSLTLIATANQGSEATYESGFVIDKFPISRPNLTFSTLTVSNMSPEDSSIYLCSADGGMGETQYFGPGTRLLVL.

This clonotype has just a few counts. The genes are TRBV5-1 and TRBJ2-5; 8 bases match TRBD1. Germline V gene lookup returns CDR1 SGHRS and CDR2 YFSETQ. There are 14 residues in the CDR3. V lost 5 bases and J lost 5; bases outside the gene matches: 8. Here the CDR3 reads CASSQGANRETQYF. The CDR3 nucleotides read TGCGCCAGCAGTCAGGGGGCGAATAGGGAGACCCAGTACTTC.

The CDR3 DNA follows: TGTGCCTGGATCTCGGCTAGTTTTAGTGACACCGGGGAGCTGTTTTTT. This codes for CAWISASFSDTGELFF. The rearrangement joins TRBV30 to TRBJ2-2, with unresolved D. Trimming left V 4 bases short and J 3 bases short, with 18 bases between. The CDR3 contains 16 residues. From germline, CDR1 is GTSNPN and CDR2 SVGIG (reference sequence).

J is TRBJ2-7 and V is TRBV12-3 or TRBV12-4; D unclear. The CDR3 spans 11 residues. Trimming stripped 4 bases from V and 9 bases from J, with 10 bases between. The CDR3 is CASSSTGVQYF. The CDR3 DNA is TGTGCCAGCAGTTCCACTGGTGTGCAGTACTTC.